This T cell receptor beta chain was recorded in a study of breast tumors, draining lymph nodes, adjacent tissues. Samples came from axillary lymph nodes draining the breast cancer. Overall study findings and caveats: Tumor TCR diversity was below lymph nodes but above nontumor tissue.

A single count supports this clonotype. Antigen: not known. The germline CDR1 and CDR2 sequences are SGHRS and YFSETQ. This CDR3 comprises 12 residues. J was trimmed by 2 bases and V by 5 bases; bases with no gene match: 0. Each CDR3 protein is one row after TCRdb ran MiXCR on the multiplex PCR reads. The sample has approximately 89,000 distinct CDR3 sequences, approximately 29% seen once. V is TRBV5-1 and J is TRBJ2-7; TRBD1 agrees at 8 bases. The specimen sequenced was axillary lymph node tissue. The source is a female donor with breast cancer. Some clones in this sample may be carry-over from other donors' samples. The CDR3 loop is CASRDRAYEQYF. CDR3 in DNA: TGCGCCAGCAGGGACAGGGCCTACGAGCAGTACTTC. The full variable domain, with the rest looked up from reference TRBV5-1 and TRBJ2-7, is KAGVTQTPRYLIKTRGQQVTLSCSPISGHRSVSWYQQTPGQGLQFLFEYFSETQRNKGNFPGRFSGRQFSNSRSEMNVSTLELGDSALYLCASRDRAYEQYFGPGTRLTVT.